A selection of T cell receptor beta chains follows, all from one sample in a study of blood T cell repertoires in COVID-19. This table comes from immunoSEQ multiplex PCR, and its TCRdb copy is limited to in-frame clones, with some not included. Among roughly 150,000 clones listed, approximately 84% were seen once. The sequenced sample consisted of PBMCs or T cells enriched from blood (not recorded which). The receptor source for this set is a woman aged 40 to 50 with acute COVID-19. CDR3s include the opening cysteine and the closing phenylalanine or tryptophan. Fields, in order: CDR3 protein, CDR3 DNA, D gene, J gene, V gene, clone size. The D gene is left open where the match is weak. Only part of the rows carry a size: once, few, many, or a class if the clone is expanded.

CASRRDSQPNNEQFF,TGCGCCAGCAGAAGAGACTCCCAACCGAACAATGAGCAGTTCTTC,-,TRBJ2-1,TRBV5-1,-
CASSPGTQYNSPLHF,TGTGCCAGCTCACCAGGGACACAATATAATTCACCCCTCCACTTT,-,TRBJ1-6,TRBV18,once
CASSKSCERETYEQYF,TGTGCCAGCAGCAAAAGTTGCGAGCGGGAGACCTACGAGCAGTACTTC,-,TRBJ2-7,TRBV21-1,-
CASRDSSSYNEQFF,TGCGCCAGCAGGGACAGCAGCTCCTACAATGAGCAGTTCTTC,-,TRBJ2-1,TRBV10-2,-
CASSPIGALQRGDTQYF,TGTGCCAGCAGTCCAATAGGGGCGCTCCAGCGGGGTGATACGCAGTATTTT,TRBD2,TRBJ2-3,TRBV27,-
CASSPGTGPEQFF,TGTGCCAGCAGCCCAGGGACAGGGCCTGAGCAGTTCTTC,TRBD1,TRBJ2-1,TRBV5-4,-
CASSKTSGRDNEQFF,TGTGCCAGTAGTAAGACTAGCGGGAGGGACAATGAGCAGTTCTTC,TRBD2,TRBJ2-1,TRBV19,-
CASSKGGPNNEQFF,TGTGCCAGCTCTAAGGGAGGGCCGAATAATGAGCAGTTCTTC,TRBD2,TRBJ2-1,TRBV18,-
CASSPPGTYEQYF,TGTGCCAGCTCACCCCCCGGGACCTACGAGCAGTACTTC,-,TRBJ2-7,TRBV18,-
CASSSYRGPNEKLFF,TGTGCCAGCAGTTCATACAGGGGGCCAAATGAAAAACTGTTTTTT,TRBD1,TRBJ1-4,TRBV27,once
CASSRVTGTNYGYTF,TGCGCCAGCAGCCGAGTGACAGGGACTAACTATGGCTACACCTTC,TRBD1,TRBJ1-2,TRBV4-1,-
CASSYNAGGSADTQYF,TGTGCCAGCAGTTACAACGCGGGAGGTAGCGCAGATACGCAGTATTTT,TRBD2,TRBJ2-3,TRBV6-5,few
CASSIGISSSYNEQFF,TGTGCCAGTAGTATAGGAATTAGCAGCTCCTACAATGAGCAGTTCTTC,-,TRBJ2-1,TRBV19,-
CASSSRTLAVQFF,TGTGCCAGCAGCTCTCGAACTCTAGCGGTGCAGTTCTTC,TRBD2,TRBJ2-1,TRBV3-1/TRBV3-2,-
CASSQQGRGPQHF,TGTGCCAGTAGCCAACAGGGGAGAGGGCCCCAGCATTTT,TRBD1,TRBJ1-5,TRBV19,-
CASRDLGNRCDTQYF,TGTGCCAGCAGAGACCTCGGGAACCGATGCGATACGCAGTATTTT,-,TRBJ2-3,TRBV9,once
CAWGLGSGANVLTF,TGTGCCTGGGGCCTAGGCTCTGGGGCCAACGTCCTGACTTTC,-,TRBJ2-6,TRBV30,few